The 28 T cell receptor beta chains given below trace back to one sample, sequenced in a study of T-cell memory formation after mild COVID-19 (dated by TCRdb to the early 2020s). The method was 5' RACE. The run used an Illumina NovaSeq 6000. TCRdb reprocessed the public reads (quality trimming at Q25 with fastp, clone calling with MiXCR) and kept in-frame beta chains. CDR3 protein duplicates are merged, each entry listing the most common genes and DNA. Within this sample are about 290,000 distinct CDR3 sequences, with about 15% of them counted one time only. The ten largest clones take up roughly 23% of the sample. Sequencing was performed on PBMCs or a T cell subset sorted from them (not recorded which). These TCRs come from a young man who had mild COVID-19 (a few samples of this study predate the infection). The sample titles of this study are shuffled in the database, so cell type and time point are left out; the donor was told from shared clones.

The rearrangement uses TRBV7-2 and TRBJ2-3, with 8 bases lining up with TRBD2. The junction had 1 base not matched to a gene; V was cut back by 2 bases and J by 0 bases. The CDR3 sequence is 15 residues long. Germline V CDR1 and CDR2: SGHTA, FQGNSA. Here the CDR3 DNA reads TGTGCCAGCAGCTTACAGCGGGGGAGCACAGATACGCAGTATTTT. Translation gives CASSLQRGSTDTQYF.

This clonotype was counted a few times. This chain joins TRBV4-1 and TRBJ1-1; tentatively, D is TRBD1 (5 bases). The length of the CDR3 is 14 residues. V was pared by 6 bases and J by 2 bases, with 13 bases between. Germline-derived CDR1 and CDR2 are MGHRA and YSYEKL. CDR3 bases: TGCGCCAGCAGTCACAGCGGGGGAAACACTGAAGCTTTCTTT. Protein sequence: CASSHSGGNTEAFF.

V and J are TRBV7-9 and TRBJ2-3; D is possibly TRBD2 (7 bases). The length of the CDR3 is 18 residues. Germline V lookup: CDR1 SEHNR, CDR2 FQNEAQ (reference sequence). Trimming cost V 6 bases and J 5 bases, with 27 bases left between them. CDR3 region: CASSRGRGAQPLEDTQYF. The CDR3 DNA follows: TGTGCCAGCAGTAGGGGGAGGGGGGCCCAGCCTTTGGAAGATACGCAGTATTTT.

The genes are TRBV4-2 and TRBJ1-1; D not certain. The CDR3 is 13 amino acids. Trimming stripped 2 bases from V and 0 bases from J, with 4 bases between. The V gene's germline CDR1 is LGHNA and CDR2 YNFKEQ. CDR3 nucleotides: TGTGCCAGCAGCCAACGATTGAACACTGAAGCTTTCTTT. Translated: CASSQRLNTEAFF.

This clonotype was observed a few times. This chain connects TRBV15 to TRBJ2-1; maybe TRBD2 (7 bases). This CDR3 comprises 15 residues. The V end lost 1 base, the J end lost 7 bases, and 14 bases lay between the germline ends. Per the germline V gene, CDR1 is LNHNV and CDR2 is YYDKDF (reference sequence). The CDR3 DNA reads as TGTGCCACCAGCAGAGTGGGGGGGGCCGGGAATGAGCAGTTCTTC. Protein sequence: CATSRVGGAGNEQFF. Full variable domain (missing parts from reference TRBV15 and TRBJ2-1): DAMVIQNPRYQVTQFGKPVTLSCSQTLNHNVMYWYQQKSSQAPKLLFHYYDKDFNNEADTPDNFQSRRPNTSFCFLDIRSPGLGDTAMYLCATSRVGGAGNEQFFGPGTRLTVL.

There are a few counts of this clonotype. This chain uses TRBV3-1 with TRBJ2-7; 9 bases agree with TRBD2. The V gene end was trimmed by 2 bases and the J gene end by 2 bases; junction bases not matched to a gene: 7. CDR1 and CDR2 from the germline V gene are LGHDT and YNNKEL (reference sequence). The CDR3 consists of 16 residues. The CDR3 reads CASSQLAGPYPYEQYF. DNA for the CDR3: TGTGCCAGCAGCCAACTAGCGGGGCCATATCCCTACGAGCAGTACTTC.

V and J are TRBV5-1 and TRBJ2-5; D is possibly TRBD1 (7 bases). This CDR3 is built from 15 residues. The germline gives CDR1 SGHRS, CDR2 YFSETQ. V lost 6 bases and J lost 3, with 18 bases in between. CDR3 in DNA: TGCGCCAGCATCAGACAGGGACTTGGAAAAGAGACCCAGTACTTC. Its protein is CASIRQGLGKETQYF.

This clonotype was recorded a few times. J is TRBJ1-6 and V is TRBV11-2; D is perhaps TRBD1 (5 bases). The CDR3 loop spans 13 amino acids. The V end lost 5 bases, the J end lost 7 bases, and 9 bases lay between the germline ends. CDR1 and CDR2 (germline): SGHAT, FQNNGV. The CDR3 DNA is TGTGCCAGCAGCCGAGGGACCAATTCACCCCTCCACTTT. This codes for CASSRGTNSPLHF.

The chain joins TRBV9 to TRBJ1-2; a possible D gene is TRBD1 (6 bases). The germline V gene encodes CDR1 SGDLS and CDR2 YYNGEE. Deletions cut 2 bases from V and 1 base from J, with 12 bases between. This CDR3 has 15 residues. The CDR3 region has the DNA TGTGCCAGCAGCGTTAGACAGGCCCTTAACTATGGCTACACCTTC. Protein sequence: CASSVRQALNYGYTF.

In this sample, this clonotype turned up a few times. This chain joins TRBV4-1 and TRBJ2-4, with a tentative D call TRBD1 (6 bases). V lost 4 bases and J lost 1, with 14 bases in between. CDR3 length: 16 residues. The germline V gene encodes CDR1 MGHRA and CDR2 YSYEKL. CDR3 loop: CASSRPGDGAKNIQYF. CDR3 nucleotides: TGCGCCAGCAGCCGTCCAGGGGACGGGGCCAAAAACATTCAGTACTTC.

The CDR3 here is CASSQARGQDTGELFF. CDR3 in DNA: TGCGCCAGCAGCCAAGCCAGGGGGCAGGACACCGGGGAGCTGTTTTTT. The J gene is TRBJ2-2, the V gene TRBV4-1; 8 nucleotides agree with TRBD1. Germline V gene lookup returns CDR1 MGHRA and CDR2 YSYEKL. This CDR3 is 16 amino acids long. V dropped 1 base and J dropped 3; count of bases not matched to a gene: 4.

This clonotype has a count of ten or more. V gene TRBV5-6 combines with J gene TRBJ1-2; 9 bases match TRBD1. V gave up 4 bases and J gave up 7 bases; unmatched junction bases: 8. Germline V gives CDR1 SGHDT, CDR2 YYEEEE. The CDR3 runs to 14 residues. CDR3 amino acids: CASSRYYRGPGYTF. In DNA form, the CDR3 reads TGTGCCAGCAGCAGATACTACAGGGGGCCTGGCTACACCTTC. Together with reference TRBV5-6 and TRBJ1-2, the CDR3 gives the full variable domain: DAGVTQSPTHLIKTRGQQVTLRCSPKSGHDTVSWYQQALGQGPQFIFQYYEEEERQRGNFPDRFSGHQFPNYSSELNVNALLLGDSALYLCASSRYYRGPGYTFGSGTRLTVV.

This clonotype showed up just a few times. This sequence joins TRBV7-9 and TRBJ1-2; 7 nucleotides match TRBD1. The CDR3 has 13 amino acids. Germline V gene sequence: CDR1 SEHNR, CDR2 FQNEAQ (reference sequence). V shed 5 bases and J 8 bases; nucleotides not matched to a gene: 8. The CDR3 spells CASSTEGARGYTF. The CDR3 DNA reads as TGTGCCAGCAGCACCGAGGGGGCAAGGGGCTACACCTTC.

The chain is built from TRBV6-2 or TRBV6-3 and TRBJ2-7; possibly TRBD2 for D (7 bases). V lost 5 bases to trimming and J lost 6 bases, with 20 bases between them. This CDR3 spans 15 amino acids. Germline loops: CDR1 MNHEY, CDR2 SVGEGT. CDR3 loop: CASSPGGGGLGEQYF. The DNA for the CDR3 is TGTGCCAGCAGTCCCGGAGGGGGGGGCCTCGGCGAGCAGTACTTC.

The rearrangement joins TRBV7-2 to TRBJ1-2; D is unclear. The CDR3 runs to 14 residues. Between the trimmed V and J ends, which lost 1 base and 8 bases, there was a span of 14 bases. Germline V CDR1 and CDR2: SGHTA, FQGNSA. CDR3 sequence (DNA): TGTGCCAGCAGCTTAGTCGGCCTCGGGAGAGGCTACACCTTC. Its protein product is CASSLVGLGRGYTF.

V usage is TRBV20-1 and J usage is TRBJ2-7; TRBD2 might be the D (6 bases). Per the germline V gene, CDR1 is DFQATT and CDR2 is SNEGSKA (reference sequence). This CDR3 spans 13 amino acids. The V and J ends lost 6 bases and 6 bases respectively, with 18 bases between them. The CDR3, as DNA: TGCAGTGCCCTGGGAATAGCGGAACTCGAGCAGTACGTC. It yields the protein CSALGIAELEQYV.

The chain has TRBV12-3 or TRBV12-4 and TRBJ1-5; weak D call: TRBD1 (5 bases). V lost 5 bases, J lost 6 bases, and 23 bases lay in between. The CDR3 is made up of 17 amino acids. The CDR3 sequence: CASSRVGGKERGQPQHF. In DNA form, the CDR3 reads TGTGCCAGCAGTCGAGTGGGAGGCAAGGAGAGGGGTCAGCCCCAGCATTTT.

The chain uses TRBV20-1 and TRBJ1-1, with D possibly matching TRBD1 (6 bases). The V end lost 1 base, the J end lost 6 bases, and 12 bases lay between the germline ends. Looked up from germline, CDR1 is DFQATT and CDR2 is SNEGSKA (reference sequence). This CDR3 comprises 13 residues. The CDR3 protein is CSARAGGPAEAFF. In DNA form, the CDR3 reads TGCAGTGCTAGAGCGGGGGGCCCGGCTGAAGCTTTCTTT.

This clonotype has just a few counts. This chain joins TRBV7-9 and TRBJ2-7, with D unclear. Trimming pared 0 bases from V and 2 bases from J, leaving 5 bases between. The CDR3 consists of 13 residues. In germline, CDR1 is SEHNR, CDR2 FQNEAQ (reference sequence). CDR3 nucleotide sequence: TGTGCCAGCAGCTTAGCCTTAACCTACGAGCAGTACTTC. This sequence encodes CASSLALTYEQYF.

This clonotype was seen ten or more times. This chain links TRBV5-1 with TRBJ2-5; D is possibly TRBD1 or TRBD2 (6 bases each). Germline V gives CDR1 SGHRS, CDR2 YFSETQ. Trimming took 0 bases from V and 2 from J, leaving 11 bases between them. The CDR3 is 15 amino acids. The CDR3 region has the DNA TGCGCCAGCAGCTTGGAGGGGGGCCGACAAGAGACCCAGTACTTC. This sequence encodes CASSLEGGRQETQYF.

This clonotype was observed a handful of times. This CDR3 is CASSDLHGAGGGAGYGYTF. In nucleotides, the CDR3 is TGTGCCAGCAGTGATCTACATGGGGCTGGGGGAGGTGCAGGCTATGGCTACACCTTC. This chain links TRBV25-1 with TRBJ1-2, with D tentatively TRBD1 (5 bases). The CDR3 contains 19 residues. CDR1 is MGHDK and CDR2 is SYGVNS in the germline V gene. V dropped 3 bases and J dropped 4 bases, with 27 bases sitting between them.

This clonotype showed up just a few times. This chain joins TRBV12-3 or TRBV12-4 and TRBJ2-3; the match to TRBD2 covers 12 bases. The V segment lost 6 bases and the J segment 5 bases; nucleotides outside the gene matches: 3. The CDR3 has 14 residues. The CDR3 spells CASRPTSGGDTQYF. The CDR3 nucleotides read TGTGCCAGCAGGCCGACTAGCGGGGGAGATACGCAGTATTTT.

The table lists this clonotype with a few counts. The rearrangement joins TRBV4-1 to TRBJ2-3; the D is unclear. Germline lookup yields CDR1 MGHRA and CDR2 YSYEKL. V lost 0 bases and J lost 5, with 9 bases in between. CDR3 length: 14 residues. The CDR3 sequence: CASSQEVARDTQYF. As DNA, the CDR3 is TGCGCCAGCAGCCAAGAAGTCGCACGAGATACGCAGTATTTT.

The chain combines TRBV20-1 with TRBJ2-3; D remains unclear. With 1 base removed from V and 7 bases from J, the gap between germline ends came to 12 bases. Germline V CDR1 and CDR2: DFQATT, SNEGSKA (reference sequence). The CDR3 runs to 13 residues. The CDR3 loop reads CSARAVETYTQYF. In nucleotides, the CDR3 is TGCAGTGCTAGAGCCGTAGAGACTTATACGCAGTATTTT.

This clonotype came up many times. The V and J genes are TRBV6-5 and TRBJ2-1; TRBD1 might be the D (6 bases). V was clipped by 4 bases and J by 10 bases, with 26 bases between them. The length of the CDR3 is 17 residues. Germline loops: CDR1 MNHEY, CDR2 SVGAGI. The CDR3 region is CASSLFGRGRGNVEQFF. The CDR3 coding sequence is TGTGCCAGCAGTTTATTCGGCAGAGGCAGGGGCAATGTCGAGCAGTTCTTC.

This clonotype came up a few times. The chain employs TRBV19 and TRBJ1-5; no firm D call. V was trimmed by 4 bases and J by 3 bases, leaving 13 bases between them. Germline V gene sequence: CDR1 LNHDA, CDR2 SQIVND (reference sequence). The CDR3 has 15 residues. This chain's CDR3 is CASSKFGSFNQPQHF. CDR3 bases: TGTGCCAGTAGTAAGTTCGGCAGTTTCAATCAGCCCCAGCATTTT. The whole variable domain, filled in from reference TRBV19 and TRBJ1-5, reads DGGITQSPKYLFRKEGQNVTLSCEQNLNHDAMYWYRQDPGQGLRLIYYSQIVNDFQKGDIAEGYSVSREKKESFPLTVTSAQKNPTAFYLCASSKFGSFNQPQHFGDGTRLSIL.

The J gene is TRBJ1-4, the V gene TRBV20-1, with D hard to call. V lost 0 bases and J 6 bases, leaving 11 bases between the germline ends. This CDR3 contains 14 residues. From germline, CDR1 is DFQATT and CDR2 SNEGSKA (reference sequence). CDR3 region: CSARDRKSDEKLFF. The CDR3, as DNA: TGCAGTGCTAGAGATCGAAAATCGGATGAAAAACTGTTTTTT.

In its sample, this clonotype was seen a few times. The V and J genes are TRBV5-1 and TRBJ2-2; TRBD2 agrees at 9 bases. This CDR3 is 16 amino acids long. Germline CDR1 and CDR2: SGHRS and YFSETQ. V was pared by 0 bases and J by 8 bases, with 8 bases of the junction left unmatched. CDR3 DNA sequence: TGCGCCAGCAGCTTGGGACTAGCGGCTGGTTTTGGGGAGCTGTTTTTT. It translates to CASSLGLAAGFGELFF.